The 29 T cell receptor beta chains presented below share a single source sample, sequenced in a study of a mutant IDH1 vaccine in newly diagnosed glioma. Time point reported: baseline, week 1 (first vaccination visit). Treatment described: pre-vaccination baseline after standard-of-care therapy. The protocol was immunoSEQ multiplex PCR, while the TCRdb copy is restricted to in-frame clones and leaves out a portion. The data hold about 92,000 clones, with about 83% observed a single time. Sequenced material: PBMCs, taken from a glioma patient treated with radiotherapy, temozolomide or both. All receptors come from a woman aged 50 to 60 with glioma.

The chain employs TRBV5-4 and TRBJ2-3, with no clear D. Germline CDR1 is SGHNT and CDR2 is YYREEE (reference sequence). The germline V and J ends were trimmed by 4 bases and 0 bases, with 3 bases remaining between them. The CDR3 loop spans 12 amino acids. The CDR3 here is CASSLSTDTQYF. The DNA of the CDR3 is TGTGCCAGCAGCCTTAGCACAGATACGCAGTATTTT.

The table lists this clone with a count of one. The V gene is TRBV11-2, the J gene TRBJ1-1; D call uncertain. This CDR3 is built from 14 residues. Trimming stripped 2 bases from V and 2 bases from J, with 9 bases between. CDR1 and CDR2 from the germline V gene are SGHAT and FQNNGV. The CDR3 sequence: CASSLSRLNTEAFF. The CDR3, as DNA: TGTGCCAGCAGCTTAAGCAGGTTAAACACTGAAGCTTTCTTT.

This clone turned up a few times. The CDR3 is CASSLQGASYNEQFF. The CDR3 DNA follows: TGCGCCAGCAGCTTACAGGGGGCTTCCTACAATGAGCAGTTCTTC. The V call is TRBV5-1, the J call TRBJ2-1; TRBD1 agrees at 9 bases. J gave up 1 base and V 2 bases, and 1 base lay outside the gene matches. CDR1 SGHRS and CDR2 YFSETQ come from the germline V gene. The CDR3 is made up of 15 amino acids.

This clone occurred a few times. This chain links TRBV5-4 with TRBJ1-5, with D perhaps matching TRBD1 (6 bases). Germline CDR1 SGHNT, CDR2 YYREEE (reference sequence). Trimming removed 3 bases at V and 5 bases at J, with 15 bases between. This CDR3 has 15 amino acids. The DNA of the CDR3 is TGTGCCAGCAGCTGGTCCCCGGGGGCCGATCAGCCCCAGCATTTT. This gives the protein CASSWSPGADQPQHF.

The table lists this clone with a few counts. J is TRBJ1-1 and V is TRBV29-1, with D uncertain. This CDR3 is 13 amino acids long. V gave up 4 bases and J gave up 1 base, with 10 bases separating them. Germline values: CDR1 SQVTM, CDR2 ANQGSEA. The chain's CDR3 is CSVVVVPNTEAFF. The CDR3 bases are TGCAGCGTTGTTGTTGTACCGAACACTGAAGCTTTCTTT.

Comments on this clone: Sequence at one end of the junction differs from germline and may be a read error. The J gene is TRBJ1-2, the V gene TRBV4-1; the D gene is possibly TRBD1 (5 bases). There are 12 residues in the CDR3. Germline CDR1 and CDR2: MGHRA and YSYEKL. The CDR3 here is CASSQITGQAYF. Written as DNA, the CDR3 is TGCGCCAGCAGCCAAATAACTGGACAAGCGTACTTC.

The chain employs TRBV6-1 and TRBJ1-2; the D is unclear. CDR3 length: 13 residues. Germline V lookup: CDR1 MNHNS, CDR2 SASEGT. With 6 bases removed from V and 5 bases from J, the gap between germline ends came to 13 bases. The CDR3 here is CASSSWAAYGYTF. For the CDR3, the DNA is TGTGCCAGCAGCTCCTGGGCGGCTTATGGCTACACCTTC.

The genes are TRBV6-5 and TRBJ1-2; D gene uncertain. Trimming removed 3 bases at V and 2 bases at J, with 7 bases between. From germline, CDR1 is MNHEY and CDR2 SVGAGI. This CDR3 is built from 13 residues. The CDR3 nucleotides are TGTGCCAGCAGTTATTCGCAAAACTATGGCTACACCTTC. Translation gives CASSYSQNYGYTF.

The sample holds a few counts of this clone. Other DNA sequences in the same sample also yield this CDR3. The chain has TRBV6-4 and TRBJ1-1; no firm D call. The V end lost 3 bases, the J end lost 4 bases, and 9 bases lay between the germline ends. The CDR3 totals 13 residues. The germline V gene has CDR1 MRHNA and CDR2 SNTAGT. This CDR3 is CASSESIGTEAFF. CDR3 DNA sequence: TGTGCCAGCAGTGAATCTATCGGCACTGAAGCTTTCTTT.

A few counts support this clone. This chain connects TRBV29-1 to TRBJ1-2, with 10 positions matching TRBD1. The CDR3 covers 13 residues. Losses at the gene ends were 5 bases for V and 2 bases for J; bases not matched to a gene: 2. Germline V gene data show CDR1 as SQVTM and CDR2 as ANQGSEA. This CDR3 reads CSVPGQGNYGYTF. The CDR3 nucleotides are TGCAGCGTTCCGGGACAGGGGAACTATGGCTACACCTTC.

J is TRBJ2-7 and V is TRBV30; D gene ambiguous. CDR3 length: 11 amino acids. With 3 bases removed from V and 3 bases from J, the gap between germline ends came to 6 bases. Germline V gene lookup returns CDR1 GTSNPN and CDR2 SVGIG (reference sequence). The chain's CDR3 is CAWRASYEQYF. CDR3 sequence (DNA): TGTGCCTGGAGAGCCAGCTACGAGCAGTACTTC. The full variable domain, its missing parts supplied by reference TRBV30 and TRBJ2-7, is SQTIHQWPATLVQPVGSPLSLECTVEGTSNPNLYWYRQAAGRGLQLLFYSVGIGQISSEVPQNLSASRPQDRQFILSSKKLLLSDSGFYLCAWRASYEQYFGPGTRLTVT.

The chain combines TRBV6-6 with TRBJ1-1; D is undetermined. V shed 6 bases and J shed 4 bases, with 12 bases lying between them. CDR1 MNHNY and CDR2 SVGAGI come from the germline V gene (reference sequence). The CDR3 has 13 amino acids. The DNA of the CDR3 is TGTGCCAGCAGCGTTGACGGGCGCACTGAAGCTTTCTTT. It encodes CASSVDGRTEAFF.

The chain employs TRBV5-4 and TRBJ2-5, with D perhaps TRBD2 (6 bases). In germline, CDR1 is SGHNT, CDR2 YYREEE (reference sequence). The CDR3 covers 14 residues. Between the trimmed V and J ends, which lost 4 bases and 9 bases, there was a span of 19 bases. CDR3 nucleotide sequence: TGTGCCAGCAGCCCGCCGGGGGAAAAGCGGGCCCAGTACTTC. Translating it yields CASSPPGEKRAQYF.

Only one count was recorded for this clone. This chain links TRBV18 with TRBJ1-1; D is uncertain. V lost 3 bases and J 2 bases, leaving 10 bases between the germline ends. The CDR3 is 14 amino acids. The germline CDR1 and CDR2 sequences are KGHSH and LQKENI. The CDR3 region is CASSPITVNTEAFF. CDR3 nucleotide sequence: TGTGCCAGCTCACCTATCACAGTCAACACTGAAGCTTTCTTT.

The chain carries TRBV5-6 and TRBJ2-2; 7 bases fit TRBD1. V gave up 4 bases and J gave up 4 bases; unmatched junction bases: 10. The CDR3 runs 16 residues. The V gene's germline CDR1 is SGHDT and CDR2 YYEEEE. This CDR3 reads CASSRSGDRFTGELFF. CDR3 DNA: TGTGCCAGCAGCCGATCAGGGGACAGATTCACCGGGGAGCTGTTTTTT.

The chain employs TRBV7-9 and TRBJ1-1; D is possibly TRBD1 (5 bases). The CDR3 contains 13 residues. Between the trimmed V and J ends, which lost 8 bases and 5 bases, there was a span of 15 bases. Germline loops: CDR1 SEHNR, CDR2 FQNEAQ (reference sequence). In DNA, the CDR3 is TGTGCCAGCGCCAGGGAGGGTCGGACTGAAGCTTTCTTT. Encoded protein: CASAREGRTEAFF.

The V and J genes are TRBV6-5 and TRBJ1-5; unclear D gene. Germline V gives CDR1 MNHEY, CDR2 SVGAGI. The CDR3 is made up of 14 amino acids. V lost 2 bases and J 3 bases, leaving 8 bases between the germline ends. The DNA for the CDR3 is TGTGCCAGCAGTTACGGGCAGTCCAATCAGCCCCAGCATTTT. It codes for CASSYGQSNQPQHF.

The V gene is TRBV6-5, the J gene TRBJ2-7; 8 positions agree with TRBD1. Unmatched junction bases numbered 8, after V lost 5 bases and J lost 5 bases. CDR1 is MNHEY, CDR2 SVGAGI, per germline. This CDR3 is 14 amino acids long. DNA for the CDR3: TGTGCCAGCAGTCAGGGGGCGACAGCCCACGAGCAGTACTTC. Translation: CASSQGATAHEQYF.

The chain recombines TRBV9 with TRBJ2-7, with 10 bases aligning to TRBD1. The junction had 4 bases not matched to a gene; V was cut back by 3 bases and J by 1 base. CDR3 size: 15 residues. The V gene's germline CDR1 is SGDLS and CDR2 YYNGEE. CDR3 nucleotide sequence: TGTGCCAGCAGCGAGACAGGGGGCTCATCCTACGAGCAGTACTTC. It codes for CASSETGGSSYEQYF.

The chain links TRBV5-6 to TRBJ2-3; possibly TRBD1 or TRBD2 for D (5 bases each). The V and J ends lost 1 base and 2 bases respectively, with 11 bases between them. CDR1 is SGHDT, CDR2 YYEEEE, per germline. The CDR3 runs 15 residues. CDR3 DNA: TGTGCCAGCAGCTTGTTGGGGACGGACACAGATACGCAGTATTTT. It translates to CASSLLGTDTDTQYF.

J is TRBJ1-4 and V is TRBV19, with TRBD1 identical over 7 bases. This CDR3 is built from 15 residues. Germline assignment: CDR1 LNHDA and CDR2 SQIVND (reference sequence). The ends lost 5 bases at V and 3 bases at J; junction bases unmatched: 6. The CDR3 is CASSPRQGANEKLFF. The CDR3 bases are TGTGCCAGTAGTCCAAGACAGGGAGCTAATGAAAAACTGTTTTTT.

V is TRBV5-4 and J is TRBJ2-7; 8 bases match TRBD1. Germline V gene data show CDR1 as SGHNT and CDR2 as YYREEE (reference sequence). V was clipped by 3 bases and J by 10 bases; unmatched bases: 18. The length of the CDR3 is 16 residues. This chain's CDR3 is CASSYATQGAPPKQYF. CDR3 coding DNA: TGTGCCAGCAGCTACGCGACTCAGGGGGCGCCGCCGAAACAGTACTTC.

V is TRBV9 and J is TRBJ1-1, with TRBD1 identical over 7 bases. Unmatched junction bases numbered 8, after V lost 6 bases and J lost 0 bases. This CDR3 is 15 amino acids long. Germline loops: CDR1 SGDLS, CDR2 YYNGEE. The CDR3 nucleotides are TGTGCCAGCACCAACAAACAGGGGTTGAACACTGAAGCTTTCTTT. Translation gives CASTNKQGLNTEAFF. Variable domain in full (rest from reference TRBV9 and TRBJ1-1): DSGVTQTPKHLITATGQRVTLRCSPRSGDLSVYWYQQSLDQGLQFLIQYYNGEERAKGNILERFSAQQFPDLHSELNLSSLELGDSALYFCASTNKQGLNTEAFFGQGTRLTVV.

The chain recombines TRBV7-9 with TRBJ2-7, with D possibly being TRBD2 (6 bases). CDR3 size: 14 residues. Germline CDR1 is SEHNR and CDR2 is FQNEAQ (reference sequence). The V and J ends lost 0 bases and 5 bases respectively, with 11 bases between them. CDR3 sequence (DNA): TGTGCCAGCAGCTTAGCCGGGGGTTCGGACGAGCAGTACTTC. It translates to CASSLAGGSDEQYF.

The rearrangement links TRBV4-2 to TRBJ2-3; TRBD2 matches at 10 bases. The V and J ends lost 0 bases and 8 bases, in that order; junction bases with no gene match: 14. This CDR3 is built from 18 residues. Germline V gene sequence: CDR1 LGHNA, CDR2 YNFKEQ. The CDR3: CASSQESGSGGAVGTQYF. The CDR3 region has the DNA TGTGCCAGCAGCCAAGAGTCGGGGAGCGGGGGGGCGGTTGGTACGCAGTATTTT.

The V gene is TRBV9, the J gene TRBJ2-3; tentatively, D is TRBD2 (6 bases). The CDR3 totals 12 residues. From germline, CDR1 is SGDLS and CDR2 YYNGEE. The V and J ends lost 4 bases and 4 bases respectively, with 7 bases between them. The CDR3 DNA reads as TGTGCCAGCAGCCGGGACTCAGATACGCAGTATTTT. It specifies CASSRDSDTQYF. The variable domain in full, completed from reference TRBV9 and TRBJ2-3, reads DSGVTQTPKHLITATGQRVTLRCSPRSGDLSVYWYQQSLDQGLQFLIQYYNGEERAKGNILERFSAQQFPDLHSELNLSSLELGDSALYFCASSRDSDTQYFGPGTRLTVL.

This chain uses TRBV6-5 with TRBJ2-4; 12 nucleotides line up with TRBD1. The V gene end was trimmed by 1 base and the J gene end by 5 bases; junction bases not matched to a gene: 3. In germline, CDR1 is MNHEY, CDR2 SVGAGI. The CDR3 is 16 residues long. For the CDR3, the DNA is TGTGCCAGCAGTTACTTGGGACAGGGGGCGGAAAACATTCAGTACTTC. This encodes CASSYLGQGAENIQYF.

V and J are TRBV2 and TRBJ1-5, with 9 bases fitting TRBD1. With 5 bases clipped from V and 6 bases from J, the junction kept 5 bases outside the gene matches. This CDR3 region has 14 residues. Looked up from germline, CDR1 is SNHLY and CDR2 is FYNNEI. CDR3 amino acids: CASSNRGPGQPQHF. In DNA form, the CDR3 reads TGTGCCAGCAGTAACAGGGGGCCGGGTCAGCCCCAGCATTTT.

The rearrangement joins TRBV9 to TRBJ1-4; D is possibly TRBD1 (6 bases). V was cut by 0 bases and J by 6 bases, with 12 bases left in between. The CDR3 sequence is 15 residues long. CDR1 is SGDLS and CDR2 is YYNGEE in the germline V gene. CDR3 amino acids: CASSVGRGVDEKLFF. CDR3 coding DNA: TGTGCCAGCAGCGTAGGTAGGGGGGTGGATGAAAAACTGTTTTTT.